These 18 T cell receptor beta chains were all obtained from the same sample, sequenced in a study of T cells in Graves' hyperthyroidism and ophthalmopathy. RNA transcripts yielded amplified TCR beta CDR3 regions. First-round RT-PCR with HTBI primers amplified the TCR CDR3 region. TCRdb ran MiXCR on the multiplex PCR reads and lists one entry per CDR3 protein. The data show roughly 500,000 distinct CDR3 sequences, 15% to 20% seen once. Sequencing was carried out using blood. These TCRs come from a young woman with Graves' ophthalmopathy.

This clonotype was detected a few times. The rearrangement links TRBV27 to TRBJ2-7, with D possibly being TRBD1 (5 bases). Germline lookup yields CDR1 MNHEY and CDR2 SMNVEV (reference sequence). The CDR3 has 14 amino acids. V shed 3 bases and J shed 2 bases, with 11 bases lying between them. The DNA of the CDR3 is TGTGCCAGCAGTTTGGGGCAGTTTGCCTACGAGCAGTACTTC. Amino acids: CASSLGQFAYEQYF.

This clonotype was counted many times. The chain joins TRBV5-1 to TRBJ1-4; 8 bases map to TRBD1. This CDR3 has 16 residues. Trimming cost V 3 bases and J 0 bases; bases outside gene matches: 4. The germline V gene encodes CDR1 SGHRS and CDR2 YFSETQ. The CDR3 loop reads CASSWTGFATNEKLFF. The CDR3 coding sequence is TGCGCCAGCAGCTGGACAGGGTTTGCAACTAATGAAAAACTGTTTTTT.

In DNA form, the CDR3 reads TGTGCCATCAGGAGGGGGGGGATAGGGCCCCGCCTCACTGAAGCTTTCTTT. The encoded protein is CAIRRGGIGPRLTEAFF. The V call is TRBV10-3, the J call TRBJ1-1, with TRBD1 as a possible D gene (6 bases). V was trimmed by 6 bases and J by 4 bases, leaving 24 bases between them. The CDR3 contains 17 residues. Germline CDR1 ENHRY, CDR2 SYGVKD.

This clonotype was seen only a few times. Being one base from a much bigger clone, this may be a read error. This sequence joins TRBV7-2 and TRBJ2-3; D perhaps matches TRBD2 (6 bases). The CDR3 runs 14 residues. Germline-derived CDR1 and CDR2 are SGHTA and FQGNSA. CDR3 protein: CALTLGTGTDTQYF. The DNA for the CDR3 is TGTGCTCTAACTCTGGGGACTGGTACAGATACGCAGTATTTT.

The table lists this clonotype with many counts. The rearrangement joins TRBV7-8 to TRBJ1-6; 7 bases are a match to TRBD1. Germline lookup yields CDR1 SGHVS and CDR2 FQNEAQ. V was clipped by 2 bases and J by 8 bases; unmatched bases: 6. CDR3 length: 15 amino acids. CDR3 sequence: CASSLSRQGDSPLHF. The CDR3 DNA follows: TGTGCCAGCAGCTTAAGTCGGCAGGGGGATTCACCCCTCCACTTT.

This clonotype has a count of ten or more. This chain joins TRBV7-2 and TRBJ2-1; D is possibly TRBD2 (6 bases). This CDR3 is 14 amino acids long. Germline-derived CDR1 and CDR2 are SGHTA and FQGNSA. The ends were cut back, 1 base at V and 6 bases at J, with 10 bases in the middle. CDR3 protein: CASSLVGGVNEQFF. The CDR3 region has the DNA TGTGCCAGCAGCTTAGTCGGAGGGGTCAATGAGCAGTTCTTC.

This clonotype was observed many times. The CDR3 reads CASSLVGTRGYEQYF. The CDR3 DNA reads TGTGCCAGCAGCTTAGTGGGGACCAGGGGGTACGAGCAGTACTTC. The chain has TRBV7-2 and TRBJ2-7; 7 bases align to TRBD1. The germline CDR1 and CDR2 sequences are SGHTA and FQGNSA. The V gene end was trimmed by 1 base and the J gene end by 4 bases; junction bases not matched to a gene: 7. This CDR3 comprises 15 residues.

V usage is TRBV7-6 and J usage is TRBJ2-1, with D maybe TRBD2 (6 bases). V lost 5 bases and J lost 7, with 18 bases in between. The germline V gene encodes CDR1 SGHVS and CDR2 FNYEAQ. This CDR3 contains 15 residues. The CDR3 protein is CASSPGPLATNEQFF. The CDR3 coding sequence is TGTGCCAGCAGCCCAGGCCCTCTAGCGACTAATGAGCAGTTCTTC.

This clonotype showed up just a few times. CDR3 DNA: TGTGCCAGCAGCGGACCAGCCGGGACAGGTAGCTCCTACGAGCAGTACTTC. Its translation is CASSGPAGTGSSYEQYF. The chain couples TRBV9 to TRBJ2-7; TRBD1 agrees at 8 bases. In germline, CDR1 is SGDLS, CDR2 YYNGEE. V was pared by 3 bases and J by 0 bases, with 11 bases of the junction left unmatched. The CDR3 extends over 17 amino acids.

The rearrangement links TRBV9 to TRBJ2-7, with 7 bases aligning to TRBD2. Germline CDR1 SGDLS, CDR2 YYNGEE. After removal of 4 bases from V and 1 base from J, the junction contained 8 bases not matched to a gene. This CDR3 has 15 amino acids. CDR3 DNA sequence: TGTGCCAGCAGCTCCGGGGGAGCGGGGTCCTACGAGCAGTACTTC. It yields the protein CASSSGGAGSYEQYF.

This chain connects TRBV14 to TRBJ2-7; D is ambiguous. The germline CDR1 and CDR2 sequences are SGHDN and FVKESK. The CDR3 is made up of 14 amino acids. The germline V and J ends were trimmed by 3 bases and 5 bases, with 14 bases remaining between them. The DNA for the CDR3 is TGTGCCAGCAGCCATATAGTGGCGCGACACGAGCAGTACTTC. It translates to CASSHIVARHEQYF.

This clonotype has at least ten counts. This chain connects TRBV2 to TRBJ1-5; D not resolved. This CDR3 comprises 14 residues. Germline values: CDR1 SNHLY, CDR2 FYNNEI. Trimming stripped 5 bases from V and 6 bases from J, with 14 bases between. CDR3 protein: CASSPRFRGQPQHF. CDR3 sequence (DNA): TGTGCCAGCAGTCCCAGGTTTCGGGGTCAGCCCCAGCATTTT.

In its sample, this clonotype was seen a few times. This rearrangement joins TRBV12-3 or TRBV12-4 to TRBJ2-1; 11 positions match TRBD2. The CDR3 has 15 amino acids. Trimming took 1 base from V and 8 from J; bases not matched to a gene: 4. CDR3 DNA sequence: TGTGCCAGCAGTTTAGATCTAGCGGGAGGTTATGAGCAGTTCTTC. As protein: CASSLDLAGGYEQFF.

This clonotype appeared a few times. The J gene is TRBJ1-4, the V gene TRBV9; maybe TRBD1 (6 bases). V dropped 4 bases and J dropped 3 bases, with 10 bases sitting between them. The CDR3 spans 14 residues. Germline CDR1 reads SGDLS; CDR2 reads YYNGEE. CDR3 in DNA: TGTGCCAGCAGCCAGACAGGCTCTAATGAAAAACTGTTTTTT. Translated: CASSQTGSNEKLFF.

This sequence joins TRBV20-1 and TRBJ2-1, with D possibly being TRBD1 or TRBD2 (5 bases each). From germline, CDR1 is DFQATT and CDR2 SNEGSKA (reference sequence). This CDR3 region has 13 residues. V shed 6 bases and J shed 5 bases, with 14 bases lying between them. The CDR3 here is CSAPGTQHNEQFF. The CDR3 coding sequence is TGCAGTGCACCCGGGACCCAACACAATGAGCAGTTCTTC.

This clonotype was detected ten times or more. The chain recombines TRBV11-1 with TRBJ2-1; a possible D gene is TRBD2 (5 bases). V was cut by 2 bases and J by 9 bases, with 11 bases left in between. This CDR3 has 13 residues. Germline V gene sequence: CDR1 SGHAT, CDR2 FQDESV (reference sequence). CDR3: CASSLRAGVEQFF. CDR3 in DNA: TGTGCCAGCAGCTTACGTGCGGGCGTTGAGCAGTTCTTC.

This clonotype was seen repeatedly, ten times or more. The chain employs TRBV28 and TRBJ2-7; D is ambiguous. Per germline, CDR1 MDHEN and CDR2 SYDVKM. V lost 5 bases and J lost 6, with 14 bases in between. The CDR3 consists of 13 residues. The DNA of the CDR3 is TGTGCCAGCAGTCCCCCCGTGGGGTCCGAGCAGTACTTC. Amino acid sequence: CASSPPVGSEQYF.

This clonotype was detected a few times. The chain links TRBV29-1 to TRBJ2-7; D is unresolved. Germline V gene sequence: CDR1 SQVTM, CDR2 ANQGSEA. The germline V and J ends were trimmed by 0 bases and 5 bases, with 5 bases remaining between them. The CDR3 has 11 residues. The CDR3 DNA sequence: TGCAGCGTTGAAGATAACCACGAGCAGTACTTC. Translated, it gives CSVEDNHEQYF.